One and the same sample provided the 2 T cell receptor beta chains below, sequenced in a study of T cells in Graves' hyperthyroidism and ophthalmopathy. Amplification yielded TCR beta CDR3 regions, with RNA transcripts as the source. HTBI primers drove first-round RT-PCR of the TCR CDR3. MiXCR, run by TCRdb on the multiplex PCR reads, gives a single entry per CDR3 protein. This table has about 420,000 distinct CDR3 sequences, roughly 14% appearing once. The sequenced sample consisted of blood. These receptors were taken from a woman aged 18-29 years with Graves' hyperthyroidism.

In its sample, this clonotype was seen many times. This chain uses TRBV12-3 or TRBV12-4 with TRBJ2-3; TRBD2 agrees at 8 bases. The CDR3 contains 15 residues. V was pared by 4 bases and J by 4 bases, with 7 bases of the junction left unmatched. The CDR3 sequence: CASSSSREGADTQYF. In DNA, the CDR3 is TGTGCCAGCAGTTCTTCCCGGGAGGGGGCAGATACGCAGTATTTT.

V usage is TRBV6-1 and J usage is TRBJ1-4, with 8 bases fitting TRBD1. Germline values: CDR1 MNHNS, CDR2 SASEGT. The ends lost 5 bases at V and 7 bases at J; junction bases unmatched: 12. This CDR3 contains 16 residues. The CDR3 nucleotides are TGTGCCAGCAGTATTGGGTCCAGGGGGCAGGGTGAAAAACTGTTTTTT. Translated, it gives CASSIGSRGQGEKLFF.